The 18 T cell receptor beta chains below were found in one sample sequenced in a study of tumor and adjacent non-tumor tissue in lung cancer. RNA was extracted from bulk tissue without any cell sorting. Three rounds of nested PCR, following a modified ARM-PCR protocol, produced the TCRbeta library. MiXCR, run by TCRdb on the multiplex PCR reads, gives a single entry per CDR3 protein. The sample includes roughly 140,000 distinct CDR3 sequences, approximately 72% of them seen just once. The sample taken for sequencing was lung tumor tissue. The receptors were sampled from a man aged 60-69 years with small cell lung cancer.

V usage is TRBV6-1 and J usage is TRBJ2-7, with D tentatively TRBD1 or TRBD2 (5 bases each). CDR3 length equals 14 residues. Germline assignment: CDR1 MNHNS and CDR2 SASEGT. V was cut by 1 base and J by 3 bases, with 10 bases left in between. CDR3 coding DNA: TGTGCCAGCAGTGAAGGGTGGGGGATCTACGAGCAGTACGTC. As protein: CASSEGWGIYEQYV.

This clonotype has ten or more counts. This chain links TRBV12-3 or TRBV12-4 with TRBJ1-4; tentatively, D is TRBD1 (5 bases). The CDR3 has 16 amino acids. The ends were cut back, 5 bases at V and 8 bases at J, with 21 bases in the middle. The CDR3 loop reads CASSLQLGGWGEKLFF. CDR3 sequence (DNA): TGTGCCAGCAGTCTTCAATTGGGTGGATGGGGGGAAAAACTGTTTTTT.

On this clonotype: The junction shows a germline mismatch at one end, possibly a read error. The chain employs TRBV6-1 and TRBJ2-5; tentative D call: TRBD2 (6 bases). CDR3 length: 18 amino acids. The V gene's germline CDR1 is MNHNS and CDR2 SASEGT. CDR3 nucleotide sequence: TGTGCCAGCACCAACTCGAACCCGGGACTCCGAGAGGTGGAGACCCAGTACTTT. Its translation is CASTNSNPGLREVETQYF.

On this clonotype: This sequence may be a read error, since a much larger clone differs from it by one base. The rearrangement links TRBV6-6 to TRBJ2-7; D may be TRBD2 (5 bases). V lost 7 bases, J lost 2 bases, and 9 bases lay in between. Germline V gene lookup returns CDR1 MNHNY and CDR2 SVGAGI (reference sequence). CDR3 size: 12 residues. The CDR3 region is CASNSETYEQYF. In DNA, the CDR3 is TGTGCCAGCAATAGCGAAACCTACGAGCAGTACTTC.

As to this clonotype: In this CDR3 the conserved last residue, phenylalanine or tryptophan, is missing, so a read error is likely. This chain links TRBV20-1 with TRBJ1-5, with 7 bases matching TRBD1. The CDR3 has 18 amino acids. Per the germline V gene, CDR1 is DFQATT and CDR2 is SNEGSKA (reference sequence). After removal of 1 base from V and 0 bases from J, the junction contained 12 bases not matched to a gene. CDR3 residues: CSARAETGAQYSNQPQHL. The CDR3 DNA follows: TGCAGTGCTAGAGCCGAAACAGGGGCCCAATATAGCAATCAGCCCCAGCATCTT.

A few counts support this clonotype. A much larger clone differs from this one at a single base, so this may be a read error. For the CDR3, the DNA is TGTGTCAGCAGTCTCAGAGGGGCCACGAAACAGCCCCAGCATTTT. This encodes CVSSLRGATKQPQHF. The chain is built from TRBV28 and TRBJ1-5; TRBD1 might be the D (5 bases). Per the germline V gene, CDR1 is MDHEN and CDR2 is SYDVKM. This CDR3 is 15 amino acids long. Drawing the rest from reference TRBV28 and TRBJ1-5, the complete variable domain is DVKVTQSSRYLVKRTGEKVFLECVQDMDHENMFWYRQDPGLGLRLIYFSYDVKMKEKGDIPEGYSVSREKKERFSLILESASTNQTSMYLCVSSLRGATKQPQHFGDGTRLSIL.

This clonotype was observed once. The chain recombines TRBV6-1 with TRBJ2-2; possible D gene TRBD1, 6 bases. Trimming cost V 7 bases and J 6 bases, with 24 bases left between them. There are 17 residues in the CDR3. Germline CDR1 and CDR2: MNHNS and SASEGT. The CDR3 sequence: CASTTGQSGTGAGELFF. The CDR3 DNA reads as TGTGCCAGCACCACAGGACAGTCGGGAACTGGTGCCGGGGAGCTGTTTTTT.

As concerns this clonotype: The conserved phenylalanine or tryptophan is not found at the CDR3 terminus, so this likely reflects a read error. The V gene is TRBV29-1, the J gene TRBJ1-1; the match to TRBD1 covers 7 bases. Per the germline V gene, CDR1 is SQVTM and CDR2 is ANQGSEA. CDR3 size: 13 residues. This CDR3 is CSVVGTVNTKAFS. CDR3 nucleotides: TGCAGCGTTGTGGGGACAGTGAACACTAAAGCTTTCTCT.

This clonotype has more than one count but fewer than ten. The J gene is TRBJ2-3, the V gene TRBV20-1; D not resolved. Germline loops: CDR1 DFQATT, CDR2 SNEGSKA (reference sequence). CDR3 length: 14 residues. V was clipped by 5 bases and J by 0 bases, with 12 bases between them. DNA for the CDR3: TGCAGTGCTCATGACCGGACCAGCACAGATACGCAGTATTTT. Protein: CSAHDRTSTDTQYF.

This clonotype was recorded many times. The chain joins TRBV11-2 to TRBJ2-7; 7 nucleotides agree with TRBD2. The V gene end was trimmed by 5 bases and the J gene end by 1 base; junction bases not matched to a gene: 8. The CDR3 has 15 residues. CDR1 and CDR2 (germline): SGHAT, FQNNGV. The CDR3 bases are TGTGCCAGCAGCCCTTGGGCTAGCGGTTCCTACGAGCAGTACTTC. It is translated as CASSPWASGSYEQYF.

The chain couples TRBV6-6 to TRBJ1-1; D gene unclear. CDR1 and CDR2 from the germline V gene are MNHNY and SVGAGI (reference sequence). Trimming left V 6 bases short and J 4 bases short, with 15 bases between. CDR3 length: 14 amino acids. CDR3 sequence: CASSFTSPGTEAFF. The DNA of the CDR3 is TGTGCCAGCAGCTTCACCTCCCCGGGCACTGAAGCTTTCTTT.

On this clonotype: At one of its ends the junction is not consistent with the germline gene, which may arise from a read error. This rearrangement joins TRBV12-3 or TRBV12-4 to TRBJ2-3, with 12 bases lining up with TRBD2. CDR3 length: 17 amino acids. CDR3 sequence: CASSTASGREVRDTHYF. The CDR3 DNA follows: TGTGCTAGCAGTACTGCTAGCGGGAGGGAGGTCAGAGATACGCACTATTTT.

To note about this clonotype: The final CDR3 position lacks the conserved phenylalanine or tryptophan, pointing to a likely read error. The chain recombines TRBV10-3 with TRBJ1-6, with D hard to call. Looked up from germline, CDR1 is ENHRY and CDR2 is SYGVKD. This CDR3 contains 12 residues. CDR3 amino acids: CAISQTNSPLHS. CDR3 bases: TGTGCCATCAGCCAGACTAATTCACCACTCCACTCT.

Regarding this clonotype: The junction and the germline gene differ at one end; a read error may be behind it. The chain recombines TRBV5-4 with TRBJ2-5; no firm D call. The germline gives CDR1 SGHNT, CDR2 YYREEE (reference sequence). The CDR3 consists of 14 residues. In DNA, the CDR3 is TGTGTCAGCAGCCCCCCAACACCTGGCGAGACCCAGTACTTC. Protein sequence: CVSSPPTPGETQYF.

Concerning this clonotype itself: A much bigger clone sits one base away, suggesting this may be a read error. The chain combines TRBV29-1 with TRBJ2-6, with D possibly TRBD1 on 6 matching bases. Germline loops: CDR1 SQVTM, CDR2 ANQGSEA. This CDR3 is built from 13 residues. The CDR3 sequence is CRVQGTGANVLTF. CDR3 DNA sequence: TGCAGAGTACAGGGTACTGGGGCCAACGTCCTGACTTTC.

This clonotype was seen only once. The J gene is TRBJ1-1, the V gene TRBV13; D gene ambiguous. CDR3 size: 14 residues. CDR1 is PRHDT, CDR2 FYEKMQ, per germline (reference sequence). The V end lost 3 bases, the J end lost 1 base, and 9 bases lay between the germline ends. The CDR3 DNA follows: TGTGCCAGCAGCTTGGAACACCCGAACACTGAAGCTTTCTTT. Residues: CASSLEHPNTEAFF.

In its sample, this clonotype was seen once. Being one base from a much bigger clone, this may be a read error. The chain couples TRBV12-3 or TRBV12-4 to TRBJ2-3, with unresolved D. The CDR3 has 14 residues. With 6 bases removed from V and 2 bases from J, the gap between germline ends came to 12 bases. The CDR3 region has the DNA TGTGCCAGCAGGAGGTCGAACCTCACAGATACGCAGTATTTT. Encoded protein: CASRRSNLTDTQYF.

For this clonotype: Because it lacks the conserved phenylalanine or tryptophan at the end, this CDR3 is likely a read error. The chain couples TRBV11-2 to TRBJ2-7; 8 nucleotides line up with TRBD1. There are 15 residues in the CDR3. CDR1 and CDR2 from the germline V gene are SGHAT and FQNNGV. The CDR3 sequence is CASSLAGTGDYEQYL. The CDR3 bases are TGTGCCAGCAGTTTAGCCGGGACAGGAGACTACGAGCAGTACTTA.